This T cell receptor beta chain was sequenced for a study of T cell clones after liver transplantation. The CDR3 has 14 amino acids. The germline V gene has CDR1 MDHEN and CDR2 SYDVKM. V gave up 3 bases and J gave up 4 bases, with 12 bases separating them. This table comes from immunoSEQ multiplex PCR, and its TCRdb copy is limited to in-frame clones, with some not included. The data show around 20,000 clones, over 70% seen once. The rearrangement joins TRBV28 to TRBJ1-2; D is perhaps TRBD1 (6 bases). The TCR sequence derives from a human donor who received a liver transplant. Sample: CD8+ T cells from blood, taken before liver transplant. The CDR3 bases are TGTGCCAGCAGTTTCCCGACAGGACTCTATGGCTACACCTTC. This gives the protein CASSFPTGLYGYTF.